This T cell receptor beta chain stems from a study of blood T cell repertoires in COVID-19. Background on the study: Some COVID-19 samples were acute and others convalescent; all came from the United States, Italy and Spain. Nucleic acid was either cDNA or gDNA, and it came from T cells, B-cell-depleted T cells, or PBMCs.

Method: immunoSEQ multiplex PCR; TCRdb's copy keeps in-frame clones and lacks some. The sample carries approximately 190,000 clones, 88% recorded once. This receptor was identified in a woman aged 40 to 55 who had recovered from COVID-19. The source material was peripheral blood.

CDR3 residues: CASSQEGGSVDEQFF. As DNA, the CDR3 is TGTGCCAGCAGCCAAGAGGGAGGGAGCGTGGATGAGCAGTTCTTC. The chain links TRBV14 to TRBJ2-1, with 7 bases fitting TRBD2. The V gene's germline CDR1 is SGHDN and CDR2 FVKESK. This CDR3 has 15 amino acids. V was pared by 0 bases and J by 8 bases, with 7 bases of the junction left unmatched.